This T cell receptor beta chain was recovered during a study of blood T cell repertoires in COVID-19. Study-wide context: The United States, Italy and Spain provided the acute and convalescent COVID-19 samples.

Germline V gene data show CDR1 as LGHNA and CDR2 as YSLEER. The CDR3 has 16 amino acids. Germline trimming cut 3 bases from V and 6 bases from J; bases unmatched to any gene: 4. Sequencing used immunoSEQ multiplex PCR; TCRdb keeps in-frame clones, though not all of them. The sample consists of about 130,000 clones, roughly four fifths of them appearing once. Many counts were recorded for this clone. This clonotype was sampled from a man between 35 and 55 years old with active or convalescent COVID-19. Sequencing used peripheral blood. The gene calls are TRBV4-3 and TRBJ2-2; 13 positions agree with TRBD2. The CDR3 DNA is TGCGCCAGCAGCCATGGTACTAGCGGGGGGGCCGGGGAGCTGTTTTTT. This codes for CASSHGTSGGAGELFF.